This T cell receptor beta chain was sequenced during a study of blood T cell repertoires in COVID-19. The CDR3 covers 16 residues. The V end was cut by 6 bases, the J end by 1 base, with 16 bases between. Assay used: immunoSEQ multiplex PCR; TCRdb lists only in-frame clones, some missing. Among roughly 160,000 clones listed, more than 65% were seen once. Participant age was roughly 18 to 90 years, and participants resided in 25 or so US areas. The receptor's source is a woman aged 40 to 49 with acute COVID-19. The sequenced material came from PBMCs or T cells enriched from blood (not recorded which). The chain carries TRBV23-1 and TRBJ1-3, with a tentative D call TRBD1 (5 bases). TRBV23-1 is marked as an open reading frame, function uncertain. DNA of the CDR3: TGCGCCAGCAGGGACCTCCCGGCAGGGTCTGGAAACACCATATATTTT. Protein sequence: CASRDLPAGSGNTIYF.